Below are 20 T cell receptor beta chains sequenced from a single sample in a study of tissue T cells after allogeneic stem cell transplantation. Only in-frame clones appear in the TCRdb table, and some are missing; sequencing was by immunoSEQ multiplex PCR. The sample shows under 4,000 clones, 50% of them seen only once. Documented time point: mouse harvest day 7 after allogeneic transplant. Mouse grafts combined 10^7 T-cell-depleted bone marrow cells with 10^6 splenic CD5+ T cells. The sample taken for sequencing was lymph node tissue. The receptors derive from a female BALB/c mouse given C57BL/6 T cells with graft-versus-host disease after an allogeneic hematopoietic cell transplant.

This clone has just a few counts. Genes and germline come from the mouse. CDR3: CASTLGLGPNTGQLYF. The part of the CDR3 DNA that was read is TGTGCCAGCACCCTCGGACTGGGGCCAAACACCGGGCAGCTCTAC. This chain connects TRBV19 to TRBJ2-2; 9 bases fit TRBD2. With the read ending 1 residue before the CDR3 end, the germline J gene is used to fill in that end. From germline, CDR1 is FNHDT and CDR2 SITEND (reference sequence). V was clipped by 6 bases and J by 0 bases; unmatched bases: 6. The length of the CDR3 is 16 residues.

Concerning this clone: The germline and genes are mouse ones. The read terminates 1 residue before the CDR3 end, so the remaining end is supplied by the germline J gene. The genes are TRBV13-1 and TRBJ2-7; 11 bases agree with TRBD2. V lost 6 bases, J lost 6 bases, and 5 bases stayed unmatched. The CDR3 is 13 residues long. Germline loops: CDR1 NSHNY, CDR2 SYGAGN. The CDR3 bases that were read are TGTGCCAGCAAGGGACTGGGGGAAGTTGAACAGTAC. Its translation is CASKGLGEVEQY. The full CDR3 reads CASKGLGEVEQYF.

Comment on this clone: Any gene name here is a mouse gene name. The read ends 1 residue before the CDR3 terminus; that terminus is restored from the germline J gene. The rearrangement links TRBV13-1 to TRBJ1-1, with D perhaps TRBD1 (5 bases). V lost 3 bases, J lost 1 base, and 7 bases lay in between. This CDR3 spans 13 amino acids. CDR1 is NSHNY, CDR2 SYGAGN, per germline. Partial CDR3 DNA: TGTGCCAGCAGTGCCGGACAAAACACAGAAGTCTTC. As protein: CASSAGQNTEVF. The full-length CDR3 reads as CASSAGQNTEVFF.

This clone was counted a few times. The genes are named according to mouse. The CDR3 extends 1 residue past the end of the read, so its final part is completed from the germline J gene. V is TRBV26 and J is TRBJ2-7, with 10 bases matching TRBD2. The CDR3 totals 13 residues. Trimming took 6 bases from V and 5 from J; bases not matched to a gene: 4. Germline assignment: CDR1 KGHPV and CDR2 FQNQEV (reference sequence). CDR3 DNA, as far as it was read: TGTGCCAGCAGGCTGGGGGGGCAGCATGAACAGTAC. Protein product: CASRLGGQHEQY. The whole CDR3 is CASRLGGQHEQYF.

This clone turned up a few times. Germline and genes here are mouse. The CDR3 extends 1 residue past the end of the read, so its final part is completed from the germline J gene. This rearrangement joins TRBV23 to TRBJ2-5; TRBD1, the D gene given by the table, was not confirmed from the DNA. CDR3 length: 14 residues. The germline V gene encodes CDR1 KGHTA and CDR2 FQNQQP. The CDR3 loop reads CSSSQSSDQDTQYF. Partial CDR3 DNA: TGCTCCAGCAGTCAATCTTCAGACCAAGACACCCAGTAC.

A word on this clone: Any gene name here is a mouse gene name. Read coverage stops 1 residue before the CDR3 terminus; the germline J gene supplies the remainder. The chain combines TRBV12-1 with TRBJ2-3; D is unclear. From germline, CDR1 is SGHSN and CDR2 HYEKVE. Trimming left V 1 base short and J 0 bases short, with 7 bases between. This CDR3 is 14 amino acids long. CDR3 DNA (partial): TGTGCCAGCTCTCTGAGGGAAAGTGCAGAAACGCTGTAT. As protein: CASSLRESAETLY. The entire CDR3 sequence reads CASSLRESAETLYF.

Turning to this clone: All gene names here are mouse names. Read data end 1 residue before the CDR3 end; the end is taken from the germline J gene. The rearrangement links TRBV16 to TRBJ2-5; the D gene is possibly TRBD1 (6 bases). There are 13 residues in the CDR3. Looked up from germline, CDR1 is SGHSA and CDR2 is FRNQAP. The V gene lost 5 bases and the J gene lost 2 bases, with 8 bases spanning the gap. CDR3 sequence: CASSGTLQDTQYF. CDR3 DNA (partial): TGTGCAAGCAGCGGGACACTCCAAGACACCCAGTAC. Looking up the rest from reference TRBV16 and TRBJ2-5 gives the full variable domain: NAGVIQTPRHKVTGKGQEATLWCEPISGHSAVFWYRQTIVQGLEFLTYFRNQAPIDDSGMPKERFSAQMPNQSHSTLKIQSTQPQDSAVYLCASSGTLQDTQYFGPGTRLLVL.

This clone was observed a handful of times. Mouse gene names apply. The CDR3 end lies 1 residue beyond the end of the read and is filled in from the germline J gene. J is TRBJ2-7 and V is TRBV26, with 7 bases that match TRBD1. V was clipped by 4 bases and J by 4 bases; unmatched bases: 4. Germline V gene data show CDR1 as KGHPV and CDR2 as FQNQEV (reference sequence). CDR3 length: 13 amino acids. The CDR3 here is CASSRGQPYEQYF. The sequenced part of the CDR3 DNA is TGTGCCAGCAGTCGGGGACAGCCTTATGAACAGTAC.

Worth noting for this clone: Gene names are the mouse ones. The read falls 1 residue short of the CDR3 end, and the missing part is taken from the germline J gene. The chain couples TRBV26 to TRBJ2-5, with unresolved D. Germline V gene data show CDR1 as KGHPV and CDR2 as FQNQEV (reference sequence). V was clipped by 4 bases and J by 3 bases, with 2 bases between them. The CDR3 runs to 11 residues. CDR3 DNA, as far as it was read: TGTGCCAGCAGTCGACAAGACACCCAGTAC. It codes for CASSRQDTQY. Given in full, the CDR3 is CASSRQDTQYF.

In the case of this clone: Mouse gene names apply. The read gets to within 1 residue of the CDR3 end, and the germline J gene fills in the rest. The chain combines TRBV13-2 with TRBJ1-1; a possible D gene is TRBD1 (5 bases). The CDR3 runs 15 residues. CDR1 and CDR2 (germline): NNHNN, SYGAGS (reference sequence). V lost 0 bases to trimming and J lost 1 base, with 10 bases between them. This chain's CDR3 is CASGDVGHLNTEVFF. The sequenced CDR3 bases are TGTGCCAGCGGTGATGTAGGACACCTAAACACAGAAGTCTTC.

This clone was counted between two and nine times. The genes are named according to mouse. Partial CDR3 DNA: TGTGGTGTCGGGACAGTTTCCAACGAAAGATTATTT. Amino acids: CGVGTVSNERLF. From start to end, the CDR3 is CGVGTVSNERLFF. The V gene is TRBV20, the J gene TRBJ1-4; 7 positions match TRBD1. The read terminates 1 residue ahead of where the CDR3 ends, so the germline J gene completes it. CDR1 and CDR2 (germline): GFQATS, STVNSAI. The CDR3 extends over 13 amino acids. V lost 7 bases to trimming and J lost 0 bases; unmatched junction nucleotides: 2.

This clone has a handful of counts. Genes and germline are mouse. The read ends 1 residue shy of where the CDR3 ends; the end is completed using the germline J gene. The rearrangement links TRBV13-2 to TRBJ1-3; tentatively, D is TRBD1 (5 bases). The CDR3 has 14 amino acids. V shed 0 bases and J shed 4 bases, with 8 bases lying between them. Looked up from germline, CDR1 is NNHNN and CDR2 is SYGAGS (reference sequence). CDR3 in amino acids: CASGDERGGNTLYF. The DNA read from the CDR3 is TGTGCCAGCGGTGATGAGAGGGGAGGAAATACGCTCTAT.

This clone showed up just a few times. Gene and germline names: mouse. The read comes to an end 1 residue before the CDR3 does, leaving the germline J gene to fill in the end. The V gene is TRBV26, the J gene TRBJ1-6; 7 bases fit TRBD1. TRBJ1-6 is marked as an open reading frame, function uncertain. The CDR3 covers 14 residues. The V gene's germline CDR1 is KGHPV and CDR2 FQNQEV (reference sequence). V shed 0 bases and J 7 bases; nucleotides not matched to a gene: 0. The CDR3 spells CASSLSGGNSPLYF. The sequenced CDR3 bases are TGTGCCAGCAGTCTGTCAGGGGGCAATTCGCCCCTCTAC.

Details on this clone: Gene names are the mouse ones. The read falls 1 residue short of the CDR3 end, and the missing part is taken from the germline J gene. The chain links TRBV30 to TRBJ2-1, with D tentatively TRBD2 (6 bases). Germline CDR1 SQVVS, CDR2 ANEGSEA. V gave up 2 bases and J gave up 4 bases, with 6 bases separating them. The CDR3 contains 12 residues. Partial CDR3 DNA: TGTAGTTCTAGATGGGGGTATGCTGAGCAGTTC. Translating it yields CSSRWGYAEQF. The whole CDR3 reads CSSRWGYAEQFF.

Notes on this clone: Mouse names are used for the genes. Read coverage stops 1 residue before the CDR3 terminus; the germline J gene supplies the remainder. V usage is TRBV26 and J usage is TRBJ2-7, with D maybe TRBD1 (6 bases). V was pared by 0 bases and J by 6 bases, with 9 bases between. The CDR3 runs 13 residues. The germline V gene has CDR1 KGHPV and CDR2 FQNQEV (reference sequence). This CDR3 is CASSLSYRAEQYF. CDR3 DNA (partial): TGTGCCAGCAGTCTGTCGTACAGGGCTGAACAGTAC.

On this clone itself: The germline and genes are mouse ones. The observed sequence ends 1 residue before the CDR3 terminus, with the missing tail filled in from the germline J gene. The chain couples TRBV23 to TRBJ2-7; the table assigns TRBD1, which was not confirmed against the DNA. This CDR3 region has 13 residues. CDR1 is KGHTA, CDR2 FQNQQP, per germline. The part of the CDR3 DNA that was read is TGCTCCAGCAGTCGACTCAGGGAGGGGGAACAGTAC. It encodes CSSSRLREGEQY. The complete CDR3 reads CSSSRLREGEQYF.

This clone is medium-sized within its sample. The listed genes are named as in mouse. The read falls 1 residue short of the CDR3 end, and the missing part is taken from the germline J gene. The rearrangement joins TRBV26 to TRBJ1-3; D is possibly TRBD1 (6 bases). The V gene lost 3 bases and the J gene lost 0 bases, with 9 bases spanning the gap. Germline assignment: CDR1 KGHPV and CDR2 FQNQEV (reference sequence). This CDR3 comprises 15 residues. CDR3 residues: CASSLQGPSGNTLYF. Partial CDR3 DNA: TGTGCCAGCAGTCTCCAGGGGCCTTCTGGAAATACGCTCTAT.

As regards this clone: The genes are named according to mouse. The CDR3 extends 1 residue past the end of the read, so its final part is completed from the germline J gene. The gene calls are TRBV26 and TRBJ1-1; D perhaps matches TRBD1 (5 bases). Per germline, CDR1 KGHPV and CDR2 FQNQEV (reference sequence). The CDR3 has 15 residues. The V end lost 2 bases, the J end lost 1 base, and 11 bases lay between the germline ends. CDR3 in amino acids: CASSLVGRGNTEVFF. Incomplete CDR3 DNA: TGTGCCAGCAGTCTGGTGGGGCGGGGAAACACAGAAGTCTTC.

A word on this clone: The gene names given are mouse names. Read sequence stops 1 residue before the CDR3 end, and the germline J gene provides the missing end. The chain joins TRBV3 to TRBJ2-4; no clear D gene. Germline V CDR1 and CDR2: SNHLY, FYNGKV (reference sequence). The germline V and J ends were trimmed by 1 base and 7 bases, with 6 bases remaining between them. CDR3 size: 12 residues. The DNA read from the CDR3 is TGTGCCAGCAGCTTAGAGAGGGACACCTTGTAC. Translating gives CASSLERDTLY. The complete CDR3 protein is CASSLERDTLYF. The entire variable domain, with the rest obtained from reference TRBV3 and TRBJ2-4, is as follows: GPKVLQIPSHQIIDMGQMVTLNCDPVSNHLYFYWYKQILGQQMEFLVNFYNGKVMEKSKLFKDQFSVERPDGSYFTLKIQPTALEDSAVYFCASSLERDTLYFGAGTRLSVL.

Notes on this clone: All gene names here are mouse names. The CDR3 is CASSLHNYEQYF. The covered CDR3 bases are TGTGCCAGCTCTCTCCACAATTATGAACAGTAC. V usage is TRBV12-1 and J usage is TRBJ2-7; D gene ambiguous. The CDR3 end lies 1 residue beyond the end of the read and is filled in from the germline J gene. This CDR3 has 12 residues. The V end was cut by 0 bases, the J end by 4 bases, with 6 bases between. Per the germline V gene, CDR1 is SGHSN and CDR2 is HYEKVE.